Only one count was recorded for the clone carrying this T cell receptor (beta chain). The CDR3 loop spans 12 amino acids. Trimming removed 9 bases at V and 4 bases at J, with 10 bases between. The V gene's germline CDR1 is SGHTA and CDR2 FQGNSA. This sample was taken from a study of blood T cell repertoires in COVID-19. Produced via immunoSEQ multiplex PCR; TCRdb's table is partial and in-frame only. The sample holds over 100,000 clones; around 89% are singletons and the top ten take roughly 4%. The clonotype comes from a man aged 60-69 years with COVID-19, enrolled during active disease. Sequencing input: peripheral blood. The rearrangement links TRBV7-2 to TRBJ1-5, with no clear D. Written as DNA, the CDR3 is TGTGCCAGTAGGCGGGAGAATCAGCCCCAGCATTTT. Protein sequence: CASRRENQPQHF.